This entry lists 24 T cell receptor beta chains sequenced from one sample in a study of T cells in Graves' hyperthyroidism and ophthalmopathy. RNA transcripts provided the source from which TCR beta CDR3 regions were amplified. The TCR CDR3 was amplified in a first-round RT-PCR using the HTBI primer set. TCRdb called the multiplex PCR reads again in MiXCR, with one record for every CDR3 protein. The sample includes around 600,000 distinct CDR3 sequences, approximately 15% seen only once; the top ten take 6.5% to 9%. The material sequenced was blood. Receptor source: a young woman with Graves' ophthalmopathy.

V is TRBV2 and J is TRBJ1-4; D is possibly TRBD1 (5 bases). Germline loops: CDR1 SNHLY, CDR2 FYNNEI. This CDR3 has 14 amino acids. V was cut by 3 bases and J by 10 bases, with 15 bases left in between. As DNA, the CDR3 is TGTGCCAGCAGTGAGGGGGGGTCCCCCCCAAAACTGTTTTTT. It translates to CASSEGGSPPKLFF.

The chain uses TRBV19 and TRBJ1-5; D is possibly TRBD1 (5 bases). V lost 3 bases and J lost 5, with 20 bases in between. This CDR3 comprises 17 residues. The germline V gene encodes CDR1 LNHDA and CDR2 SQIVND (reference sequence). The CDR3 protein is CASSIDAGTFGDQPQHF. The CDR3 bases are TGTGCCAGTAGTATTGACGCAGGGACCTTTGGCGATCAGCCCCAGCATTTT. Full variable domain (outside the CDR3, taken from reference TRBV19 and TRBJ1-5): DGGITQSPKYLFRKEGQNVTLSCEQNLNHDAMYWYRQDPGQGLRLIYYSQIVNDFQKGDIAEGYSVSREKKESFPLTVTSAQKNPTAFYLCASSIDAGTFGDQPQHFGDGTRLSIL.

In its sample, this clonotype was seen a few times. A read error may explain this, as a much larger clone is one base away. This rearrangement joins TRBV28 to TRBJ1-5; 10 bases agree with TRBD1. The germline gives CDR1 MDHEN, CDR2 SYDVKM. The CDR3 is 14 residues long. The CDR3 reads CASRDGQGDQPRHF. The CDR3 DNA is TGTGCCAGCAGGGACGGACAGGGGGACCAGCCCCGGCATTTT.

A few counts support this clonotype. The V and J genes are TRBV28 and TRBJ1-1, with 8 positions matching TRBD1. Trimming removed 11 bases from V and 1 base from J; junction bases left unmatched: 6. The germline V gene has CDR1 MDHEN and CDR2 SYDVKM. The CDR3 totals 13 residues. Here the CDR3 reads CAYKTGENTEAFF. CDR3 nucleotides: TGTGCCTACAAGACAGGGGAGAACACTGAAGCTTTCTTT.

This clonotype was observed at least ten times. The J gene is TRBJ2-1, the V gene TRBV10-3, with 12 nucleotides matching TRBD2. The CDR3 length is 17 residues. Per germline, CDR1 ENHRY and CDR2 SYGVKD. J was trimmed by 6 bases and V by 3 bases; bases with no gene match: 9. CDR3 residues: CAISEGLAGGYGNEQFF. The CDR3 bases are TGTGCCATCAGTGAAGGGCTAGCGGGAGGGTACGGCAATGAGCAGTTCTTC.

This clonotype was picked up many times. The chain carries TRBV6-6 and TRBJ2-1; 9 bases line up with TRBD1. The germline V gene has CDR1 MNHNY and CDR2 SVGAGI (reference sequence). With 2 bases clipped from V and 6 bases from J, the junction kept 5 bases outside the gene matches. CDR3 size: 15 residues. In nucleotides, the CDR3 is TGTGCCAGCAGTTACCGGGACAGGGCAGGCAATGAGCAGTTCTTC. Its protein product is CASSYRDRAGNEQFF.

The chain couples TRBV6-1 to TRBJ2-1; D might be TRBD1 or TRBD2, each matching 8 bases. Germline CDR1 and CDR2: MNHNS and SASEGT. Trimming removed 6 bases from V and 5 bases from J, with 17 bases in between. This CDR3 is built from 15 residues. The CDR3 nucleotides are TGTGCCAGCAGCCGCGGGGGGACAGGCGACAATGAGCAGTTCTTC. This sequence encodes CASSRGGTGDNEQFF.

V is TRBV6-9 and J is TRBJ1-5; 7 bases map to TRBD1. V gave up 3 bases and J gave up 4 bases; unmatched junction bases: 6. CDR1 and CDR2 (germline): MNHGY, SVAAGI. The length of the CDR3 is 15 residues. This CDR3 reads CASSYPAGGNQPQHF. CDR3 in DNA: TGTGCCAGCAGTTACCCGGCAGGGGGAAATCAGCCCCAGCATTTT.

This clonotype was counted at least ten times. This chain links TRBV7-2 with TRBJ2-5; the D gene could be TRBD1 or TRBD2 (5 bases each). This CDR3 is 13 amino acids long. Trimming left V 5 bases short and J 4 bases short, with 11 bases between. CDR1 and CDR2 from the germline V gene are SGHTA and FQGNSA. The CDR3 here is CASSRDVRETQYF. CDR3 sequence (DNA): TGTGCCAGCAGCCGGGACGTCCGAGAGACCCAGTACTTC.

CDR3: CASSLVLAVSTDTQYF. The CDR3 DNA follows: TGTGCCAGCAGCTTGGTACTAGCGGTTTCCACAGATACGCAGTATTTT. The chain couples TRBV5-8 to TRBJ2-3; 8 bases map to TRBD2. The ends lost 0 bases at V and 2 bases at J; junction bases unmatched: 5. Germline CDR1 and CDR2: SGHTS and YDEGEE. The CDR3 runs to 16 residues.

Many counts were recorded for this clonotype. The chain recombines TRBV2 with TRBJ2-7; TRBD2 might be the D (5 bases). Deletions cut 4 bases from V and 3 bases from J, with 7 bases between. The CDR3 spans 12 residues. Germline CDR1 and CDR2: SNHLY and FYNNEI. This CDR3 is CASSADFYEQYF. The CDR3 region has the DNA TGTGCCAGCAGTGCGGACTTCTACGAGCAGTACTTC.

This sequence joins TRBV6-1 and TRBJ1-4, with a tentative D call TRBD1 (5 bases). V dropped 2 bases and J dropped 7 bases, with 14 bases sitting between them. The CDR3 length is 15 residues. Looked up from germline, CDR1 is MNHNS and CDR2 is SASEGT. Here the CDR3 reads CASSESQGNSEKLFF. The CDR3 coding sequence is TGTGCCAGCAGTGAATCTCAGGGCAACTCTGAAAAACTGTTTTTT.

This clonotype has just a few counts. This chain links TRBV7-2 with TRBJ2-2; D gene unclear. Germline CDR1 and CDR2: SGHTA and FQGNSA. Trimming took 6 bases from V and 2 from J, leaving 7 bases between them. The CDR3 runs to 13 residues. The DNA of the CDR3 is TGTGCCAGCAGGGACCCAAACACCGGGGAGCTGTTTTTT. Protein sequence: CASRDPNTGELFF.

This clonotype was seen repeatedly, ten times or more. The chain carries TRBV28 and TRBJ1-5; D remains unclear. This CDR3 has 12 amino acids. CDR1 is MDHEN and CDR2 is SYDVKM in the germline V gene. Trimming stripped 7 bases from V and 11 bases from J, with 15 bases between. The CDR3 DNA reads TGTGCCAGCACCCCGGAGGGTTTGGCCCAGCATTTT. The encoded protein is CASTPEGLAQHF.

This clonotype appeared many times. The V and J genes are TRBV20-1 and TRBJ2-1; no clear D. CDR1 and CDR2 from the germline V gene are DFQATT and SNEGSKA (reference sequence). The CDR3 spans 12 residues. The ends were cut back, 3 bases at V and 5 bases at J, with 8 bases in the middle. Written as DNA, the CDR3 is TGCAGTGCTAGTGGGCAGGACAATGAGCAGTTCTTC. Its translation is CSASGQDNEQFF.

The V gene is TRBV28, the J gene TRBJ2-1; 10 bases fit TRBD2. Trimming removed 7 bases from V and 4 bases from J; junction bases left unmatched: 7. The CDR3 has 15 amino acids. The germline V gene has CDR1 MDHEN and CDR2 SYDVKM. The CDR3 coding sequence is TGTGCCAGCACTCCGACTAGCGGGCCGTACAATGAGCAGTTCTTC. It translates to CASTPTSGPYNEQFF.

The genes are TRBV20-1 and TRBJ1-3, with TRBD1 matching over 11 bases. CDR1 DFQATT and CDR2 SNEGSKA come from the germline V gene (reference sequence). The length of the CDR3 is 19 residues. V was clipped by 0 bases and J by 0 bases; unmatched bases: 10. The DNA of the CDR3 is TGCAGTGCTAGAGATGAGGCGGGACAGGGGGTTTTCTCTGGAAACACCATATATTTT. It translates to CSARDEAGQGVFSGNTIYF.

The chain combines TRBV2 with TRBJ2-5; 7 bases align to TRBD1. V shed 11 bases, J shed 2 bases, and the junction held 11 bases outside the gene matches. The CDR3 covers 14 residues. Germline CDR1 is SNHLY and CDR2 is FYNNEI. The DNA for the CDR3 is TGTGCCGGACGGGACAGTTTAATTCAAGAGACCCAGTACTTC. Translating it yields CAGRDSLIQETQYF.

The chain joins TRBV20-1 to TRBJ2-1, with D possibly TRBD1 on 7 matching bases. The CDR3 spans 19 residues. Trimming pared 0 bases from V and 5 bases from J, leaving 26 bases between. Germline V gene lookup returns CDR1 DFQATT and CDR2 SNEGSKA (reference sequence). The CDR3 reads CSARDSRGGSLAANNEQFF. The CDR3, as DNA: TGCAGTGCTAGAGATTCGAGAGGGGGCAGTTTAGCGGCAAACAATGAGCAGTTCTTC.

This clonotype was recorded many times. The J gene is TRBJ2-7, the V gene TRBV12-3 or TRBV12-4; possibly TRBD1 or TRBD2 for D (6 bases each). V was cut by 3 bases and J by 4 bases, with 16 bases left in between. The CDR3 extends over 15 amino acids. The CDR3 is CASSFWGARAYEQYF. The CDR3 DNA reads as TGTGCCAGCAGTTTTTGGGGGGCCCGGGCTTACGAGCAGTACTTC.

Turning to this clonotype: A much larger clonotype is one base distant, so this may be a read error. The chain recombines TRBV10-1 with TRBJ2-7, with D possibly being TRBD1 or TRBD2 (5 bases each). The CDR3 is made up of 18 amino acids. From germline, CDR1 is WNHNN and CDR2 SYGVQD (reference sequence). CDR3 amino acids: CVSTPKGPKMVSFSEQYF. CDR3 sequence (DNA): TGCGTCAGCACCCCAAAGGGACCAAAAATGGTCTCCTTCTCCGAGCAGTACTTC.

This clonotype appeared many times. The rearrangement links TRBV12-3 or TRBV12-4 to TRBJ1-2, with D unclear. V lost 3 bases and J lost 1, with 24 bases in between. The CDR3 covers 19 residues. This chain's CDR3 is CASSFRVWGVGAFNYGYTF. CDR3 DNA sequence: TGTGCCAGCAGTTTTCGTGTGTGGGGAGTAGGAGCCTTTAACTATGGCTACACCTTC.

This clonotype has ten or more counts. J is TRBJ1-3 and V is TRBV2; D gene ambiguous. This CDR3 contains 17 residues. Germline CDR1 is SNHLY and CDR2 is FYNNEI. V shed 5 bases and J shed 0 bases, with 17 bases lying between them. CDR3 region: CASSKNSDVRSGNTIYF. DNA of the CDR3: TGTGCCAGCAGTAAGAACTCAGACGTCCGCTCTGGAAACACCATATATTTT.

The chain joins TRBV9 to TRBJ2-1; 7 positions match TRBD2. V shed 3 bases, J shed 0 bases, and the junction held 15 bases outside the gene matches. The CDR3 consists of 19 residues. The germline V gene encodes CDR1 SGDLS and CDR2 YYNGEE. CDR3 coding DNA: TGTGCCAGCAGCGACCCACTAGCGAGAGGGACGAGCTCCTACAATGAGCAGTTCTTC. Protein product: CASSDPLARGTSSYNEQFF.